The 30 T cell receptor beta chains reported below all come from one sample, sequenced in a study of T cell repertoires in cytomegalovirus infection. MiXCR, applied by TCRdb to the reads, yields one record per CDR3 protein. The data contain some 800,000 distinct CDR3 sequences, 25% to 30% of them singletons. Antigen specificity for these receptors is unknown. This specimen consisted of cultured CD8+ T cells from PBMCs, obtained from culture after CMV antigen stimulation. These receptor sequences come from a human donor in good health (CMV status not recorded). Some clones in this sample may be carry-over from other donors' samples.

This clonotype appeared many times. The CDR3 bases are TGTGCCAGCATCTTGGGGAACACCGGGGAGCTGTTTTTT. It specifies CASILGNTGELFF. The V gene is TRBV7-8, the J gene TRBJ2-2; D not resolved. This CDR3 is 13 amino acids long. Trimming took off 7 bases at V and 1 base at J, with 7 bases between the two ends. CDR1 is SGHVS and CDR2 is FQNEAQ in the germline V gene.

The V gene is TRBV12-5, the J gene TRBJ1-2; possible D gene TRBD1, 5 bases. Germline lookup yields CDR1 LGHNT and CDR2 FRNRAP. Trimming cost V 0 bases and J 8 bases, with 19 bases left between them. The CDR3 has 16 amino acids. CDR3: CASGLVLPRDLGGYTF. CDR3 DNA: TGTGCTAGTGGTTTGGTCCTACCCCGGGACCTCGGCGGCTACACCTTC. Full variable domain (rest looked up from reference TRBV12-5 and TRBJ1-2): DARVTQTPRHKVTEMGQEVTMRCQPILGHNTVFWYRQTMMQGLELLAYFRNRAPLDDSGMPKDRFSAEMPDATLATLKIQPSEPRDSAVYFCASGLVLPRDLGGYTFGSGTRLTVV.

This clonotype has just a few counts. The V gene is TRBV20-1, the J gene TRBJ2-7; a weak D match, TRBD1 (5 bases). Germline CDR1 reads DFQATT; CDR2 reads SNEGSKA (reference sequence). Between the trimmed V and J ends, which lost 1 base and 2 bases, there was a span of 12 bases. The CDR3 totals 14 residues. DNA of the CDR3: TGCAGTGCTAGAGGGGGCAGGGCTACCTACGAGCAGTACTTC. Amino acid sequence: CSARGGRATYEQYF.

This clonotype showed up just a few times. V usage is TRBV7-9 and J usage is TRBJ1-1; no definite D call. V was clipped by 2 bases and J by 0 bases, with 7 bases between them. Germline values: CDR1 SEHNR, CDR2 FQNEAQ (reference sequence). CDR3 length equals 14 residues. In DNA, the CDR3 is TGTGCCAGCAGCTTATCGAGCATGAACACTGAAGCTTTCTTT. It codes for CASSLSSMNTEAFF. Looking up the rest from reference TRBV7-9 and TRBJ1-1 gives the full variable domain: DTGVSQNPRHKITKRGQNVTFRCDPISEHNRLYWYRQTLGQGPEFLTYFQNEAQLEKSRLLSDRFSAERPKGSFSTLEIQRTEQGDSAMYLCASSLSSMNTEAFFGQGTRLTVV.

The rearrangement uses TRBV19 and TRBJ1-4; D gene ambiguous. Trimming stripped 3 bases from V and 0 bases from J, with 8 bases between. Germline CDR1 LNHDA, CDR2 SQIVND (reference sequence). CDR3 size: 15 residues. The CDR3, as DNA: TGTGCCAGTAGTATGACTACTGCAACTAATGAAAAACTGTTTTTT. It encodes CASSMTTATNEKLFF.

A note on this clonotype: An end of the junction differs from the germline gene, which may be a read error. The chain recombines TRBV29-1 with TRBJ2-7; D is ambiguous. This CDR3 has 12 residues. Germline V gives CDR1 SQVTM, CDR2 ANQGSEA. CDR3 sequence (DNA): TGCAGCGTTGAAGCCCGTTCCTACGTGCAGTACTTC. Translating gives CSVEARSYVQYF.

CDR3 amino acids: CASSFDGVYTDTQYF. The CDR3 DNA is TGTGCCAGCAGCTTCGATGGGGTTTACACAGATACGCAGTATTTT. The chain uses TRBV7-2 and TRBJ2-3; D uncertain. Germline V gives CDR1 SGHTA, CDR2 FQGNSA. The length of the CDR3 is 15 residues. The germline V and J ends were trimmed by 3 bases and 2 bases, with 12 bases remaining between them.

Points on this clonotype: The junction departs from the called germline gene at one end, perhaps through a read error. The V gene is TRBV5-1, the J gene TRBJ2-7; 14 bases align to TRBD2. The CDR3 covers 18 residues. Germline V gives CDR1 SGHRS, CDR2 YFSETQ. Here the CDR3 reads CASSPGLAGVMTINDQYF. CDR3 in DNA: TGCGCCAGCAGTCCGGGACTAGCGGGAGTCATGACCATCAACGATCAGTACTTC.

This clonotype was observed a handful of times. The genes are TRBV4-1 and TRBJ1-5; no definite D call. The CDR3 length is 15 residues. The V end was cut by 0 bases, the J end by 0 bases, with 6 bases between. Germline V gene data show CDR1 as MGHRA and CDR2 as YSYEKL. CDR3: CASSQEHLSNQPQHF. CDR3 sequence (DNA): TGCGCCAGCAGCCAAGAACACCTTAGCAATCAGCCCCAGCATTTT.

The J gene is TRBJ1-2, the V gene TRBV7-9, with 8 bases that match TRBD1. CDR1 and CDR2 from the germline V gene are SEHNR and FQNEAQ (reference sequence). The trim removed 5 bases at V and 2 bases at J, leaving 16 bases unmatched. The CDR3 runs 18 residues. The CDR3 loop reads CASSPFPGQERWNYGYTF. In nucleotides, the CDR3 is TGTGCCAGCAGCCCATTTCCGGGACAGGAACGGTGGAACTATGGCTACACCTTC. The full variable domain, in which reference TRBV7-9 and TRBJ1-2 provide the parts outside the CDR3, is DTGVSQNPRHKITKRGQNVTFRCDPISEHNRLYWYRQTLGQGPEFLTYFQNEAQLEKSRLLSDRFSAERPKGSFSTLEIQRTEQGDSAMYLCASSPFPGQERWNYGYTFGSGTRLTVV.

At least ten counts were recorded for this clonotype. The gene calls are TRBV7-2 and TRBJ2-1; 9 bases align to TRBD1. Germline assignment: CDR1 SGHTA and CDR2 FQGNSA. V dropped 2 bases and J dropped 4; count of bases not matched to a gene: 6. This CDR3 region has 16 residues. The chain's CDR3 is CASSLRQGGPYNEQFF. DNA for the CDR3: TGTGCCAGCAGCTTAAGACAGGGGGGTCCATACAATGAGCAGTTCTTC.

DNA for the CDR3: TGTGCCAGCAGTCGACTAGCGGGTTCCTCCTACAATGAGCAGTTCTTC. This gives the protein CASSRLAGSSYNEQFF. The chain links TRBV6-2 or TRBV6-3 to TRBJ2-1; 10 nucleotides align to TRBD2. V shed 5 bases, J shed 0 bases, and the junction held 4 bases outside the gene matches. Looked up from germline, CDR1 is MNHEY and CDR2 is SVGEGT. The CDR3 covers 16 residues.

The gene calls are TRBV4-1 and TRBJ2-1, with D unclear. Germline loops: CDR1 MGHRA, CDR2 YSYEKL. The CDR3 length is 13 residues. V lost 5 bases and J lost 8, with 13 bases in between. CDR3 region: CASSFRSGDEQFF. CDR3 nucleotides: TGCGCCAGCAGCTTCCGCTCGGGCGATGAGCAGTTCTTC.

Only one count was recorded for this clonotype. The chain joins TRBV9 to TRBJ1-6; possibly TRBD1 for D (5 bases). V was pared by 4 bases and J by 0 bases, with 14 bases between. Germline CDR1 reads SGDLS; CDR2 reads YYNGEE. The CDR3 contains 17 residues. CDR3 sequence reads: CASSPGGGFSYNSPLHF. CDR3 nucleotides: TGTGCCAGCAGCCCCGGCGGGGGATTCTCCTATAATTCACCCCTCCACTTT.

The chain employs TRBV27 and TRBJ2-3, with 9 bases identical to TRBD1. V shed 8 bases and J 2 bases; nucleotides not matched to a gene: 11. Looked up from germline, CDR1 is MNHEY and CDR2 is SMNVEV (reference sequence). This CDR3 contains 16 residues. The CDR3 DNA is TGTGCCAGCGGACTACAGGGGGCCTTTAACACAGATACGCAGTATTTT. It codes for CASGLQGAFNTDTQYF.

The chain uses TRBV27 and TRBJ1-2; D is perhaps TRBD1 (5 bases). The CDR3 covers 16 residues. With 2 bases removed from V and 4 bases from J, the gap between germline ends came to 17 bases. Germline CDR1 MNHEY, CDR2 SMNVEV (reference sequence). This chain's CDR3 is CASSLRGGGDPYGYTF. CDR3 sequence (DNA): TGTGCCAGCAGTTTACGGGGCGGGGGGGACCCCTATGGCTACACCTTC.

The sample holds many counts of this clonotype. This chain links TRBV7-3 with TRBJ2-1, with unresolved D. The CDR3 totals 14 residues. The germline gives CDR1 SGHTA, CDR2 FQGTGA. V was pared by 1 base and J by 5 bases, with 9 bases between. The CDR3 reads CASSLKSRNNEQFF. The CDR3 DNA sequence: TGTGCCAGCAGCTTAAAGTCCAGAAACAATGAGCAGTTCTTC.

This clonotype appeared many times. This chain links TRBV7-9 with TRBJ2-1; 9 bases align to TRBD1. The CDR3 is 15 amino acids. With 5 bases clipped from V and 5 bases from J, the junction kept 7 bases outside the gene matches. CDR1 and CDR2 from the germline V gene are SEHNR and FQNEAQ (reference sequence). CDR3 DNA: TGTGCCAGCAGCGGGACCGGGACAGGGCACAATGAGCAGTTCTTC. As protein: CASSGTGTGHNEQFF.

This rearrangement joins TRBV2 to TRBJ2-5; D is undetermined. Germline CDR1 and CDR2: SNHLY and FYNNEI. V lost 0 bases and J 5 bases, leaving 16 bases between the germline ends. CDR3 length equals 16 residues. As DNA, the CDR3 is TGTGCCAGCAGTGAAGCGCTTCGACGGGTCGGCGAGACCCAGTACTTC. Residues: CASSEALRRVGETQYF.

Only a few counts were recorded for this clonotype. V gene TRBV6-5 combines with J gene TRBJ2-7; possible D gene TRBD2, 5 bases. The germline V and J ends were trimmed by 2 bases and 2 bases, with 19 bases remaining between them. The CDR3 covers 17 residues. Germline-derived CDR1 and CDR2 are MNHEY and SVGAGI. The CDR3 region is CASSYLGRDKVTYEQYV. CDR3 nucleotide sequence: TGTGCCAGCAGTTACCTGGGGAGAGACAAAGTAACCTACGAGCAGTACGTC.

The V call is TRBV6-5, the J call TRBJ2-1; a possible D gene is TRBD2 (6 bases). This CDR3 is built from 15 residues. Per germline, CDR1 MNHEY and CDR2 SVGAGI. V dropped 0 bases and J dropped 9 bases, with 15 bases sitting between them. This CDR3 reads CASSYSETAGLEQFF. The CDR3 coding sequence is TGTGCCAGCAGTTACTCGGAGACCGCGGGGCTTGAGCAGTTCTTC.

V and J are TRBV7-6 and TRBJ2-2, with D possibly TRBD2 on 7 matching bases. The CDR3 extends over 13 amino acids. Germline CDR1 and CDR2: SGHVS and FNYEAQ. V dropped 1 base and J dropped 10 bases, with 10 bases sitting between them. The DNA for the CDR3 is TGTGCCAGCAGCTTAGGGGGGGGCGCGGAGCTGTTTTTT. Its protein product is CASSLGGGAELFF.

The sample holds a few counts of this clonotype. This rearrangement joins TRBV4-3 to TRBJ1-2; unclear D gene. There are 15 residues in the CDR3. Germline V gives CDR1 LGHNA, CDR2 YSLEER. Trimming left V 0 bases short and J 4 bases short, with 12 bases between. The CDR3 region is CASSQDWVSVYGYTF. CDR3 bases: TGCGCCAGCAGCCAAGATTGGGTTTCCGTCTATGGCTACACCTTC.

V is TRBV27 and J is TRBJ2-3; possible D gene TRBD2, 6 bases. There are 16 residues in the CDR3. Germline loops: CDR1 MNHEY, CDR2 SMNVEV (reference sequence). V lost 0 bases and J 1 base, leaving 11 bases between the germline ends. CDR3 nucleotides: TGTGCCAGCAGTTTATCTTCGTCGGGGGGCACAGATACGCAGTATTTT. Amino acid sequence: CASSLSSSGGTDTQYF.

This chain uses TRBV7-9 with TRBJ2-5, with D perhaps matching TRBD1 (5 bases). The germline gives CDR1 SEHNR, CDR2 FQNEAQ (reference sequence). The germline V and J ends were trimmed by 5 bases and 2 bases, with 15 bases remaining between them. The CDR3 runs to 15 residues. The CDR3 sequence is CASSPRSKGQETQYF. CDR3 bases: TGTGCCAGCAGCCCCCGGTCCAAGGGGCAAGAGACCCAGTACTTC.

In DNA form, the CDR3 reads TGTGCCAGCAGTTCCCTGGACAGAGGGGTCACAGATACGCAGTATTTT. Translating gives CASSSLDRGVTDTQYF. The genes are TRBV28 and TRBJ2-3; possible D gene TRBD1, 6 bases. The CDR3 spans 16 residues. CDR1 MDHEN and CDR2 SYDVKM come from the germline V gene. The V end was cut by 4 bases, the J end by 2 bases, with 16 bases between.

The chain is built from TRBV7-6 and TRBJ2-3, with 9 positions matching TRBD2. The CDR3 contains 17 residues. V trimming: 0 bases; J trimming: 0 bases; junction bases outside the gene matches: 4. CDR1 and CDR2 from the germline V gene are SGHVS and FNYEAQ. The CDR3 is CASSLARRGGSTDTQYF. The CDR3 coding sequence is TGTGCCAGCAGCTTAGCGCGGCGGGGGGGAAGCACAGATACGCAGTATTTT.

V is TRBV27 and J is TRBJ1-2; D remains unclear. V was shortened by 5 bases and J by 0 bases, with 19 bases between the two germline ends. In germline, CDR1 is MNHEY, CDR2 SMNVEV (reference sequence). This CDR3 comprises 17 residues. CDR3 DNA: TGTGCCAGCAGTAAAGACCTCCCGGGGTTGGCTAACTATGGCTACACCTTC. This gives the protein CASSKDLPGLANYGYTF.

This clonotype was counted ten times or more. The genes are TRBV27 and TRBJ2-2; D ambiguous. Per germline, CDR1 MNHEY and CDR2 SMNVEV (reference sequence). The V and J ends lost 3 bases and 0 bases respectively, with 2 bases between them. The CDR3 runs 13 residues. CDR3 in DNA: TGTGCCAGCAGTTTGACGAACACCGGGGAGCTGTTTTTT. Translating gives CASSLTNTGELFF.

The chain has TRBV7-9 and TRBJ1-2, with 7 positions matching TRBD1. V lost 11 bases and J lost 2; bases outside the gene matches: 11. The CDR3 is made up of 14 amino acids. Germline V gene sequence: CDR1 SEHNR, CDR2 FQNEAQ (reference sequence). CDR3 sequence reads: CAHEGAEWNYGYTF. The DNA for the CDR3 is TGTGCCCATGAGGGGGCGGAGTGGAACTATGGCTACACCTTC.